Listed below are T cell receptor beta chains from one sample, sequenced in a study of CD8+CD57+ T cells in acquired aplastic anemia. Each CDR3 protein gets one entry after TCRdb re-called the reads with MiXCR. The table includes some 180,000 distinct CDR3 sequences, 45% to 60% detected once. Sequenced sample: sorted CD4+, CD8+, or CD8+CD57+ T cells (not recorded which) from PBMCs. Receptors originate from a human donor with aplastic anemia. Each CDR3 is given with its conserved first and last residue. Fields, in order: CDR3 protein, CDR3 DNA, J gene, V gene, clone size, D gene. D genes are given only for firm matches. The size entry is marked missing in some rows and otherwise reads once, few, many or a size class.

CASSPSRGQGGETQYF | TGTGCCAGCTCACCAAGCAGGGGACAGGGCGGGGAGACCCAGTACTTC | TRBJ2-5 | TRBV18 | few | TRBD1
CASSLRGGRAQETQYF | TGTGCCAGCAGCCTCCGAGGTGGCAGGGCGCAAGAGACCCAGTACTTC | TRBJ2-5 | TRBV14 | - | -
CASSHRDTGSPLHF | TGTGCCAGCAGCCACCGGGACACTGGCTCACCCCTCCACTTT | TRBJ1-6 | TRBV16 | - | -
CASSDSRAGDNTGELFF | TGTGCCAGCAGTGACTCCCGAGCGGGGGACAACACCGGGGAGCTGTTTTTT | TRBJ2-2 | TRBV6-4 | - | TRBD2
CAISELVKNTGELFF | TGTGCCATCAGTGAGCTGGTCAAGAACACCGGGGAGCTGTTTTTT | TRBJ2-2 | TRBV10-3 | - | -
CASSQDRGAGPNTEAFF | TGTGCCAGCAGCCAAGATCGGGGGGCAGGGCCTAACACTGAAGCTTTCTTT | TRBJ1-1 | TRBV3-1 | - | -
CATSVARQGGATEAFF | TGTGCCACCAGTGTTGCCAGACAGGGCGGTGCCACTGAAGCTTTCTTT | TRBJ1-1 | TRBV24-1 | - | TRBD1
CASSVSLSTGAGGGNTQYF | TGTGCCAGCAGCGTGTCCCTAAGTACCGGGGCAGGGGGCGGAAATACGCAGTATTTT | TRBJ2-3 | TRBV9 | many | TRBD1
CASSDTSGETQYF | TGTGCCAGCAGTGACACTAGCGGAGAGACCCAGTACTTC | TRBJ2-5 | TRBV2 | - | TRBD2
CASSMRRTQETQYF | TGTGCCAGTAGTATGCGCAGAACCCAAGAGACCCAGTACTTC | TRBJ2-5 | TRBV19 | medium-sized | -
CASDSGTGYTGELFF | TGTGCCAGTGATTCCGGGACAGGCTACACCGGGGAGCTGTTTTTT | TRBJ2-2 | TRBV19 | - | TRBD1
CAGSEVGHPGGNTQYF | TGCGCCGGCAGTGAAGTTGGGCACCCTGGAGGAAATACGCAGTATTTT | TRBJ2-3 | TRBV10-2 | - | -
CSVEGRLTDTQYF | TGCAGCGTTGAAGGGAGGCTCACAGATACGCAGTATTTT | TRBJ2-3 | TRBV29-1 | - | -
CASSLGLGTDTQYF | TGTGCTAGCAGCTTAGGGCTTGGCACAGATACGCAGTATTTT | TRBJ2-3 | TRBV7-7 | - | -
CASSPDIAETQYF | TGTGCCAGCAGCCCGGACATCGCCGAGACCCAGTACTTC | TRBJ2-5 | TRBV7-3 | few | -
CASSRTGGVNGKLFF | TGTGCCAGCAGCCGGACAGGGGGCGTGAACGGAAAACTGTTTTTT | TRBJ1-4 | TRBV4-2 | - | TRBD1
CASREDSSYEQYF | TGTGCCAGCAGGGAGGACAGTTCCTACGAGCAGTACTTC | TRBJ2-7 | TRBV2 | many | -
CASSLGLGRSYGYTF | TGTGCCAGCAGCTTAGGACTAGGGCGAAGCTATGGCTACACCTTC | TRBJ1-2 | TRBV7-2 | - | -
CASSERTTANTEAFF | TGCGCCAGCAGTGAGAGGACGACCGCGAACACTGAAGCTTTCTTT | TRBJ1-1 | TRBV10-1 | - | -
CSAGGTEPNSPLHF | TGCAGTGCGGGGGGGACAGAACCAAATTCACCCCTCCACTTT | TRBJ1-6 | TRBV20-1 | many | TRBD1
CASSFGTGYDEQFF | TGTGCCAGCAGCTTCGGGACAGGGTACGATGAGCAGTTCTTC | TRBJ2-1 | TRBV7-3 | many | TRBD1
CASSKSGERTDTQYF | TGTGCCAGCAGCAAGTCTGGCGAGCGCACAGATACGCAGTATTTT | TRBJ2-3 | TRBV9 | many | -
CASSSSGTGVYEQCF | TGTGCCAGCAGCTCCTCCGGGACGGGAGTTTACGAGCAGTGCTTC | TRBJ2-7 | TRBV7-2 | - | -
CASSLGFTDTQYF | TGTGCCAGCAGCTTAGGGTTCACAGATACGCAGTATTTT | TRBJ2-3 | TRBV7-9 | many | -
CSVEAGGRRGKETQYF | TGCAGCGTTGAAGCGGGGGGCAGGAGGGGTAAAGAGACCCAGTACTTC | TRBJ2-5 | TRBV29-1 | - | -
CATSDIGQPYNEQFF | TGTGCCACCAGTGATATAGGACAGCCCTACAATGAGCAGTTCTTC | TRBJ2-1 | TRBV24-1 | once | -
CASSYLSADGNQPQHF | TGTGCCAGCAGTTACTTATCGGCGGATGGCAATCAGCCCCAGCATTTT | TRBJ1-5 | TRBV6-2/TRBV6-3 | - | -
CATRPRGDLISASSYEQYF | TGTGCCACCAGACCAAGGGGGGACCTCATTTCCGCTAGCTCCTACGAGCAGTACTTC | TRBJ2-7 | TRBV15 | many | -
CASSQLGGYEQYF | TGTGCCAGCAGCCAATTGGGGGGCTACGAGCAGTACTTC | TRBJ2-7 | TRBV14 | many | -
CASSKRRESEQFF | TGTGCCAGTAGTAAACGAAGGGAATCGGAGCAGTTCTTC | TRBJ2-1 | TRBV19 | few | -
CASRGHSGANVLTF | TGTGCCAGCAGAGGCCACTCTGGTGCCAACGTCCTGACTTTC | TRBJ2-6 | TRBV7-2 | - | -
CASSLPGVTGELFF | TGTGCCAGCAGCTTGCCAGGGGTTACCGGGGAGCTGTTTTTT | TRBJ2-2 | TRBV7-3 | many | -
CATSRLIGDREAFF | TGTGCCACCAGCAGACTTATCGGGGACAGAGAAGCTTTCTTT | TRBJ1-1 | TRBV15 | few | TRBD1
CASSEQGSFTYEQYF | TGTGCCAGCAGTGAACAGGGGTCTTTCACCTACGAGCAGTACTTC | TRBJ2-7 | TRBV6-1 | many | -
CASSPPGQGIYGYTF | TGTGCCAGCAGTCCTCCGGGACAGGGGATCTATGGCTACACCTTC | TRBJ1-2 | TRBV27 | - | TRBD1
CASSESPGVPGANVLTF | TGTGCCAGCAGTGAATCCCCCGGGGTACCTGGGGCCAACGTCCTGACTTTC | TRBJ2-6 | TRBV25-1 | - | -
CATSRGAPSSYGYTF | TGTGCCACCAGCAGGGGCGCCCCAAGTAGCTATGGCTACACCTTC | TRBJ1-2 | TRBV15 | few | -
CASKVRLDTEAFF | TGTGCCAGCAAGGTGCGGTTGGACACTGAAGCTTTCTTT | TRBJ1-1 | TRBV6-1 | - | -
CASSLEAGTGTSGNTIYF | TGTGCCAGCAGTTTGGAGGCGGGGACAGGGACGTCTGGAAACACCATATATTTT | TRBJ1-3 | TRBV12-3/TRBV12-4 | few | TRBD1
CSAMDRQGQDSGNTIYF | TGCAGTGCTATGGACAGACAGGGCCAAGACTCTGGAAACACCATATATTTT | TRBJ1-3 | TRBV20-1 | many | TRBD1
CASSEAGQFYGYTF | TGTGCCAGCAGTGAAGCGGGGCAGTTTTATGGCTACACCTTC | TRBJ1-2 | TRBV6-1 | many | -
CASSLASSYNEQFF | TGTGCCAGCTCTCTAGCGAGCTCCTACAATGAGCAGTTCTTC | TRBJ2-1 | TRBV2 | many | -
CATSDTTSGRAETQYF | TGTGCCACCAGTGATACAACTAGCGGGAGGGCAGAGACCCAGTACTTC | TRBJ2-5 | TRBV24-1 | few | TRBD2
CSARALSWGSTDTQYF | TGCAGTGCTAGAGCCCTTAGCTGGGGTAGCACAGATACGCAGTATTTT | TRBJ2-3 | TRBV20-1 | - | -
CASSQDRGAAEAFF | TGTGCCAGCAGTCAAGACAGAGGGGCGGCTGAAGCTTTCTTT | TRBJ1-1 | TRBV2 | - | -
CASSVLQNEKLFF | TGTGCCAGTAGTGTCTTACAGAATGAAAAACTGTTTTTT | TRBJ1-4 | TRBV19 | - | -
CASSFPGTGGYTF | TGTGCCAGCAGCTTTCCGGGGACGGGGGGCTACACCTTC | TRBJ1-2 | TRBV5-8 | many | -
CASRSGSTDTQYF | TGTGCCAGTAGATCCGGTAGCACAGATACGCAGTATTTT | TRBJ2-3 | TRBV19 | - | -
CSARESREPHNEQFF | TGCAGTGCTAGAGAGTCGCGGGAGCCCCACAATGAGCAGTTCTTC | TRBJ2-1 | TRBV20-1 | - | TRBD2
CASSYSGRDSPLHF | TGTGCCAGCAGTTACTCGGGCAGGGATTCACCCCTCCACTTT | TRBJ1-6 | TRBV6-2/TRBV6-3 | once | -
CSVDRGKETQYF | TGCAGCGTTGATCGGGGGAAAGAGACCCAGTACTTC | TRBJ2-5 | TRBV29-1 | - | -
CSAPGTDYGYTF | TGCAGTGCTCCCGGGACAGACTATGGCTACACCTTC | TRBJ1-2 | TRBV20-1 | - | TRBD1
CSARGDRESYYEQYF | TGCAGTGCTAGAGGGGACAGGGAGAGCTACTACGAGCAGTACTTC | TRBJ2-7 | TRBV20-1 | many | TRBD1